A selection of T cell receptor beta chains follows, all from one sample in a study of T cell responses to AZD1222 COVID-19 vaccine. Generated by immunoSEQ multiplex PCR, the TCRdb table keeps only in-frame clones and is missing some. The table shows approximately 170,000 clones, with just over 90% occurring only once. Specimen: peripheral blood, collected on day 0 of AZD1222 vaccination. The receptors here all came from an adult in good health. The CDR3 runs from the conserved cysteine through the conserved F or W. The D gene is left open where the match is weak. Expanded clones get a size class; other rows say once, few or many, or leave the size out.

J gene | V gene | clone size | D gene | CDR3 DNA | CDR3 protein
TRBJ1-4 | TRBV6-5 | - | TRBD1 | TGTGCCAGCAGCCGCGGGACAGGGAGAGGAAAACTGTTTTTT | CASSRGTGRGKLFF
TRBJ1-3 | TRBV29-1 | - | TRBD1 | TGCAGCGTGGAAACGGGTAGGGGGCAAGGTGGAAACACCATATATTTT | CSVETGRGQGGNTIYF
TRBJ1-2 | TRBV28 | - | - | TGTGCCAGCAGTTGGGCGGGGGGCTACACCTTC | CASSWAGGYTF
TRBJ1-2 | TRBV29-1 | - | - | TGCAGCTCCCCGACAGACCTTGGTGGCTACACCTTC | CSSPTDLGGYTF
TRBJ1-2 | TRBV5-1 | once | TRBD1 | TGCGCCAGCCACTTCCTCCAGGGGGCTGGCTATGGCTACACCTTC | CASHFLQGAGYGYTF
TRBJ2-1 | TRBV3-1/TRBV3-2 | - | - | TGTGCCAGCAGCCGGGTCCTCAATGAGCAGTTCTTC | CASSRVLNEQFF
TRBJ1-1 | TRBV5-5 | - | - | TGTGCCAGCAGCCCCCGAAGAGCGGGCCCGGGCGCTGAAGCTTTCTTT | CASSPRRAGPGAEAFF
TRBJ2-6 | TRBV11-2 | - | - | TGTGCCAGCTCCTTGGGGGGGGCCAACGTCCTGACTTTC | CASSLGGANVLTF
TRBJ2-7 | TRBV18 | - | - | TGTGCCAGCTCACGGGATGCCGGTTGGGAGCAGTACTTC | CASSRDAGWEQYF
TRBJ1-2 | TRBV11-2 | once | - | TGTGCCAGCAGCTTTGGAGCTATTCCCAACTATGGCTACACCTTC | CASSFGAIPNYGYTF
TRBJ2-2 | TRBV14 | - | - | TGTGCCAGCAGCCAAATCGGGACTCAGAACACCGGGGAGCTGTTTTTT | CASSQIGTQNTGELFF
TRBJ1-5 | TRBV7-8 | - | - | TGTGCCAGCAGCCCCATGGGGGTTTATAGCAATCAGCCCCAGCATTTT | CASSPMGVYSNQPQHF
TRBJ1-2 | TRBV2 | - | - | TGTGCCAGCACGGTAGGGAGGCATGGCTACACCTTC | CASTVGRHGYTF
TRBJ1-1 | TRBV11-3 | many | - | TGTGCCAGCAGCTTCAAGGGTTACACTGAAGCTTTCTTT | CASSFKGYTEAFF
TRBJ1-2 | TRBV5-6 | once | - | TGTGCCAGCAGCTTGGACGAAGGACGCTACTATGGCTACACCTTC | CASSLDEGRYYGYTF
TRBJ1-2 | TRBV5-4 | - | - | TGTGCCAGCAGCTTGTATGGGGGTCACTATGGCTACACCTTC | CASSLYGGHYGYTF